This TCR beta chain was sequenced in a study of T cell changes during pregnancy in multiple sclerosis. In germline, CDR1 is LGHNA, CDR2 YNFKEQ. The germline V and J ends were trimmed by 0 bases and 1 base, with 10 bases remaining between them. This CDR3 is built from 15 residues. Clones were sequenced by immunoSEQ multiplex PCR, and TCRdb holds only the in-frame ones, with some missing. This table holds 30,000 to 35,000 clones, 90% found once. The material sequenced was CD8+ T cells from peripheral blood mononuclear cells, taken in the first trimester of pregnancy. The TCR was taken from a female donor with multiple sclerosis, enrolled in a pregnancy study. The rearrangement links TRBV4-2 to TRBJ2-7, with D possibly matching TRBD2 (7 bases). The CDR3 bases are TGTGCCAGCAGCCAAGATGAGGGGGGGTCCTACGAGCAGTACTTC. Encoded protein: CASSQDEGGSYEQYF.